This note documents a single T cell receptor (beta chain) sequence. Its antigen is not known. The source of the sample is a study of T cells after posttransplantation cyclophosphamide. Regarding the study as a whole: Later post-transplant blood repertoires were often dominated by donor CD8+ memory clones. Recipient CMV seropositivity and CMV reactivation strongly tracked TRB clonality. Blood and skin or GI T cell repertoires showed limited TRB overlap.

Per germline, CDR1 SGDLS and CDR2 YYNGEE. This CDR3 has 17 amino acids. With 4 bases clipped from V and 3 bases from J, the junction kept 5 bases outside the gene matches. Cyclophosphamide on days +3 and +4 followed busulfan-fludarabine conditioning and a marrow graft. Method: immunoSEQ multiplex PCR; TCRdb's copy keeps in-frame clones and lacks some. The table lists over 10,000 clones, with no singletons. Sequencing used PBMCs, obtained after allogeneic stem cell transplant with posttransplant cyclophosphamide. This TCR derives from a female patient aged 40-50 years who received an allogeneic stem cell transplant from a related donor, was CMV-positive, and had acute GVHD only. Some T cells could come from the graft donor. V and J are TRBV9 and TRBJ2-2; 14 bases are a match to TRBD2. The CDR3 DNA is TGTGCCAGCAGCACCGGACTAGCGGGGGGCCACACCGGGGAGCTGTTTTTT. This translates into CASSTGLAGGHTGELFF.